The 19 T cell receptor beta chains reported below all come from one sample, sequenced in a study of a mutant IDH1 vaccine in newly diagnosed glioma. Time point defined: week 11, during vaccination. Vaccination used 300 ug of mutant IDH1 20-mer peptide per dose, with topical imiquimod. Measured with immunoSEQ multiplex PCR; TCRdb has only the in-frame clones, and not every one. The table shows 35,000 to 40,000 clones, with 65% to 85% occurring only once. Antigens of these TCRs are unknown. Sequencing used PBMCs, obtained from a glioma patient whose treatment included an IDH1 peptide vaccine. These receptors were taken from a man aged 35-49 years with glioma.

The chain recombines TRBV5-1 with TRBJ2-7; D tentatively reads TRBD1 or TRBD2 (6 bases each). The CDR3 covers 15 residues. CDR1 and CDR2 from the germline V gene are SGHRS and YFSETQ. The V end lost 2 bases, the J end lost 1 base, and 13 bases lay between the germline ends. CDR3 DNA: TGCGCCAGCAGCTTCGCGGAGGGGGAGTCCTACGAGCAGTACTTC. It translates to CASSFAEGESYEQYF.

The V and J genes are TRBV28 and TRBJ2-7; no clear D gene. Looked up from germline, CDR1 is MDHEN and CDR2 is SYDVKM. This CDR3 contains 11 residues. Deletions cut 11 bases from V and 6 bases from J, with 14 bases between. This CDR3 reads CAPLTTREQYF. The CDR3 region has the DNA TGTGCCCCCTTGACCACCCGCGAGCAGTACTTC.

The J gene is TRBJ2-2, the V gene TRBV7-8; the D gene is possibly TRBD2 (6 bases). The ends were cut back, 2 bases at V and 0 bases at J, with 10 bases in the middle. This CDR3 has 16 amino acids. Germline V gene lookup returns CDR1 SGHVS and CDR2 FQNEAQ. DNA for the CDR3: TGTGCCAGCAGCTTACCGGGCGGGGCGAACACCGGGGAGCTGTTTTTT. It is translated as CASSLPGGANTGELFF.

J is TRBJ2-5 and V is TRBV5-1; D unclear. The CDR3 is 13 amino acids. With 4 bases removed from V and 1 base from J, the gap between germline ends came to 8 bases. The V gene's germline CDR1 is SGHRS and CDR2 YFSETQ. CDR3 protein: CASSGMGQETQYF. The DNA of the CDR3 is TGCGCCAGCAGCGGGATGGGCCAAGAGACCCAGTACTTC.

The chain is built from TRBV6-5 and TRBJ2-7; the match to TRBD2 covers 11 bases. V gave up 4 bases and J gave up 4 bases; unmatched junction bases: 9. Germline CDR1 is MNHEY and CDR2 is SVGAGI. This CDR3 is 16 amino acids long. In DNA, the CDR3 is TGTGCCAGCAGTTCTGATCCTAGCGGGAGGTCGTACGAGCAGTACTTC. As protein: CASSSDPSGRSYEQYF.

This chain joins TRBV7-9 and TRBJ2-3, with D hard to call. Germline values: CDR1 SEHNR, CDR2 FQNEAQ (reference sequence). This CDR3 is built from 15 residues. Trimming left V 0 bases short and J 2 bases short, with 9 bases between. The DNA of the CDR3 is TGTGCCAGCAGCTTAGCGGAAGCGTACACAGATACGCAGTATTTT. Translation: CASSLAEAYTDTQYF.

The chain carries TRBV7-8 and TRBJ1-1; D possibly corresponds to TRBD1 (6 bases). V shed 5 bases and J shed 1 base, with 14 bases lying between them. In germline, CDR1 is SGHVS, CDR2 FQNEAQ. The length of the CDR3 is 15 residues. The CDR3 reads CASSPRQAQNTEAFF. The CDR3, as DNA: TGTGCCAGCAGCCCACGACAGGCTCAGAACACTGAAGCTTTCTTT.

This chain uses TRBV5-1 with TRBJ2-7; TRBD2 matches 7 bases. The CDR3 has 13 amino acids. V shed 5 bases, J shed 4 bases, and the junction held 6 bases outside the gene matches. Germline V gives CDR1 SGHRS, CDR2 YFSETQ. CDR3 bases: TGCGCCAGCAGTCTTCCTAGCGGTTACGAGCAGTACTTC. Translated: CASSLPSGYEQYF.

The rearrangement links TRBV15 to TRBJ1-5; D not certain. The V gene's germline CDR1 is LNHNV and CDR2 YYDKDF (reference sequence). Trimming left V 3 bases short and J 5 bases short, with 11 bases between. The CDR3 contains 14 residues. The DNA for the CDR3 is TGTGCCACCAGCAGGAGGCGCGAGGATCAGCCCCAGCATTTT. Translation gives CATSRRREDQPQHF.

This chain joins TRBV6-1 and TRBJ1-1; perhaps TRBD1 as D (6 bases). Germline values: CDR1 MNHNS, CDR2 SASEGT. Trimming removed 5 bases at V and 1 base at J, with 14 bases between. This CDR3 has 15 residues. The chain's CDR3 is CASSPRGLWNTEAFF. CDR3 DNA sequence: TGTGCCAGCAGTCCGCGGGGGCTATGGAACACTGAAGCTTTCTTT.

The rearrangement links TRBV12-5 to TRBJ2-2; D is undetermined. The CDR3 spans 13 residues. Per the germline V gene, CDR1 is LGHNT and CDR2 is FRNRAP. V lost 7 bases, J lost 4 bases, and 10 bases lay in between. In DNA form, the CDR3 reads TGTGCTAGTGCCGCTACCCCCACCGGGGAGCTGTTTTTT. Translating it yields CASAATPTGELFF.

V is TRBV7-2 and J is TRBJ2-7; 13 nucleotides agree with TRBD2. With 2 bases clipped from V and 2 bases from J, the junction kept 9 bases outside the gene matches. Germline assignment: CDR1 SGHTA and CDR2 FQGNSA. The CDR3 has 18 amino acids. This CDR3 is CASSLRSLAGGPAYEQYF. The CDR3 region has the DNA TGTGCCAGCAGCTTACGGTCACTAGCGGGAGGGCCTGCCTACGAGCAGTACTTC. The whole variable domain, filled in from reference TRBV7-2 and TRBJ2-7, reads GAGVSQSPSNKVTEKGKDVELRCDPISGHTALYWYRQSLGQGLEFLIYFQGNSAPDKSGLPSDRFSAERTGGSVSTLTIQRTQQEDSAVYLCASSLRSLAGGPAYEQYFGPGTRLTVT.

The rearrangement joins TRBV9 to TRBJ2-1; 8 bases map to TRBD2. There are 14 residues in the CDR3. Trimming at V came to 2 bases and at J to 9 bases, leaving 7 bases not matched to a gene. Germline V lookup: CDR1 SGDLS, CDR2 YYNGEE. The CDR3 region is CASSVTGTRREQFF. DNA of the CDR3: TGTGCCAGCAGCGTCACCGGGACTAGGCGTGAGCAGTTCTTC.

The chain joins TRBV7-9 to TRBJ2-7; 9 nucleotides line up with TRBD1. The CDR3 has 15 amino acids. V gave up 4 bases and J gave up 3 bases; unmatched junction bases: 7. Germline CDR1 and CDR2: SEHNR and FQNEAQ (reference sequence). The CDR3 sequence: CASSSRDRVSYEQYF. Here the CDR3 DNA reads TGTGCCAGCAGCTCCCGGGACAGGGTTAGCTACGAGCAGTACTTC.

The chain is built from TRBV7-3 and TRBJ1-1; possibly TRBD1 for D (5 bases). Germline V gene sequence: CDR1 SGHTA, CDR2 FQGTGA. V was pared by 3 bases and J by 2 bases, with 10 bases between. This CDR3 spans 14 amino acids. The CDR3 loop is CASSFQGSNTEAFF. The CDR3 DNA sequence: TGTGCCAGCAGCTTCCAGGGATCTAACACTGAAGCTTTCTTT. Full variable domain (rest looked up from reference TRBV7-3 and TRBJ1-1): GAGVSQTPSNKVTEKGKYVELRCDPISGHTALYWYRQSLGQGPEFLIYFQGTGAADDSGLPNDRFFAVRPEGSVSTLKIQRTERGDSAVYLCASSFQGSNTEAFFGQGTRLTVV.

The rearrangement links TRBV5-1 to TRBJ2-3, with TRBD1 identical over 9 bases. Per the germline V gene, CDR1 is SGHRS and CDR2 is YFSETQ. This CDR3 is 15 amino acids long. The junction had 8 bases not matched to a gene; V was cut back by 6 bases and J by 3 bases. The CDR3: CASTQIQGATDTQYF. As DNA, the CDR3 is TGCGCCAGCACACAAATACAGGGGGCAACAGATACGCAGTATTTT.

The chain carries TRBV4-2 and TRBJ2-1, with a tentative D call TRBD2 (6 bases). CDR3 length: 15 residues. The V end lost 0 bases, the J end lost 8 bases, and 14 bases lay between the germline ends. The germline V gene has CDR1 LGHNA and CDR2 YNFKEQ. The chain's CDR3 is CASSQDWGGIDEQFF. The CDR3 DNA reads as TGTGCCAGCAGCCAAGATTGGGGAGGAATCGATGAGCAGTTCTTC.

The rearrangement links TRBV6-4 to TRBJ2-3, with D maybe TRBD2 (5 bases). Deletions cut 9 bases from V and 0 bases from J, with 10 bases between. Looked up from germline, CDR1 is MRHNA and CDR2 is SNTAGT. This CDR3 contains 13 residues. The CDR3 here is CASNRTSTDTQYF. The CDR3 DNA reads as TGTGCCAGTAACCGGACTAGCACAGATACGCAGTATTTT.

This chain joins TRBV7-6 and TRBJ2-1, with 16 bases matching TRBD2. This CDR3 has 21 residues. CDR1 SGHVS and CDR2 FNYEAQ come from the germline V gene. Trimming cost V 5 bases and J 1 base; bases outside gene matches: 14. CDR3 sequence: CASSQRPGLAGGGTSYNEQFF. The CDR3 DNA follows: TGTGCCAGCAGCCAGAGACCGGGACTAGCGGGAGGGGGAACTTCCTACAATGAGCAGTTCTTC.